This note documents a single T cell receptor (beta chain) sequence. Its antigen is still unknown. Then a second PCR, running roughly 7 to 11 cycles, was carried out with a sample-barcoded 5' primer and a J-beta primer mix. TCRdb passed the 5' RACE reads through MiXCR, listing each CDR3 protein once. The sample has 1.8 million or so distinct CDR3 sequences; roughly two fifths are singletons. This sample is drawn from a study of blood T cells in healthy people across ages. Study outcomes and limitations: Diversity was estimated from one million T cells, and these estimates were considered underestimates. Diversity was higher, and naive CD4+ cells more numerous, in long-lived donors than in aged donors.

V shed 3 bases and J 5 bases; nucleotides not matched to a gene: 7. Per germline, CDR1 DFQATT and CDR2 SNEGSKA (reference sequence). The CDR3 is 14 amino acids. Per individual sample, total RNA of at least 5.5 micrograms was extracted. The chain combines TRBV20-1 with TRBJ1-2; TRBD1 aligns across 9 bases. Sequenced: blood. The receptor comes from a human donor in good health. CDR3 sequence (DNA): TGCAGTGCTAGCCCCAACGGACAGGGGTATGGCTACACCTTC. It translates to CSASPNGQGYGYTF.